Included here is one TCR beta chain sequence, with context. This CDR3 region has 16 residues. Germline assignment: CDR1 MDHEN and CDR2 SYDVKM. J was trimmed by 5 bases and V by 8 bases; bases with no gene match: 14. This sample is part of a study of blood T cell repertoires in COVID-19. Study-wide context: COVID-19 samples from acute and convalescent phases originated in the United States, Italy and Spain. T cells, B-cell-depleted T cells, or PBMCs supplied cDNA or gDNA.

Those enrolled in Seattle joined during active infection and were followed longitudinally afterward. Sequenced by immunoSEQ multiplex PCR; TCRdb stores in-frame clones only, minus some. Among roughly 290,000 clones listed, around 90% were seen once. The TCR comes from a woman aged 30 to 39 with COVID-19, enrolled during active disease. The sample consisted of peripheral blood. The chain employs TRBV28 and TRBJ2-7, with 11 bases identical to TRBD2. The CDR3 region has the DNA TGTGCCAGCCTTTTCACTCTAGCGGGAGGCGGCGACGAGCAGTACTTC. Translated, it gives CASLFTLAGGGDEQYF.